This T cell receptor (beta chain) was observed in a study of blood T cells in healthy people across ages. After removal of 4 bases from V and 13 bases from J, the junction contained 10 bases not matched to a gene. CDR1 is KGHSH and CDR2 is LQKENI in the germline V gene. The CDR3 is made up of 14 amino acids. The use of a sample-barcoded 5' primer and a J-beta primer mix characterized a second PCR of about 7 to 12 cycles. In TCRdb, the 5' RACE reads were re-called with MiXCR into one record per CDR3 protein. The table records 850,000 to 1,000,000 distinct CDR3 sequences, around 54% of them present only once.

The chain uses TRBV18 and TRBJ2-1; 10 nucleotides match TRBD2. Sequenced: blood. The receptor was isolated from a woman aged 55-69 years in good health. Here the CDR3 reads CASSLAGGGETQFF. CDR3 sequence (DNA): TGTGCCAGCTCACTAGCGGGAGGAGGAGAGACCCAGTTCTTC.